This T cell receptor beta chain was profiled in a study of Ad26.COV2.S vaccination and SARS-CoV-2 variants (dated by TCRdb to 2020 to 2023). Turning to the overall study: Vaccine-arm donors came from COV1001, a multicentre, randomized, double-blind, placebo-controlled phase I-IIa trial of Ad26.COV2.S in healthy adults. Ad26.COV2.S was given intramuscularly at 5x10^10 or 1x10^11 viral particles, as a single shot or as two shots 56 days apart. The TCR-sequenced set comprised about 32 samples: about 19 Ad26.COV2.S vaccine recipients, 5 placebo recipients and 8 SARS-CoV-2 convalescent individuals. Trial participants were randomized into five groups of five: low-dose or high-dose Ad26.COV2.S given once or twice, or placebo on both occasions. Sequencing of the TCRbeta repertoire served to evaluate the specificity and breadth of SARS-CoV-2-reactive T cell receptors following Ad26.COV2.S vaccination. Throughout the experiments and outcome assessment, investigators stayed blinded to trial group allocation.

The treatment or condition label on this specimen signifies: some 19 received Ad26.COV2.S at low or high dose, single or two shots; roughly five received placebo; per-sample allocation not given. For vaccine and placebo recipients, the sequenced repertoires came from samples collected on day 63 after the first injection. In Cohort 1b, 25 adults aged 18-55 years were enrolled at a single site in Boston, USA, between 29 July and 7 August 2020. Ad26.COV2.S was a replication-incompetent adenovirus type 26 vector expressing a prefusion-stabilized SARS-CoV-2 spike protein from the original Wuhan strain. On the study overall, not on this receptor specifically: The study lacked the statistical power to compare responses across vaccine doses or regimens. Vaccine and placebo recipients had similar non-spike TCR breadth, a finding consistent with the vaccine containing only spike. The authors noted that total T cell responses may have been underestimated by the TCR breadth and depth analyses. Higher spike-specific TCR breadth was observed in Ad26.COV2.S recipients than in placebo recipients (P = 0.0014). Substantial breadth of spike-specific CD8+ and CD4+ T cell responses was reported after vaccination.

The immunoSEQ Assay was used to sequence TCRbeta CDR3 regions. After extraction, genomic DNA underwent amplification by bias-controlled multiplex PCR, followed by high-throughput sequencing. Processing in the source paper ran as follows. Collapsing and filtering of sequences were performed to quantify the absolute abundance of each unique TCRbeta CDR3 region. T cell fraction was estimated by normalizing TCRbeta template counts to usable DNA, with usable DNA measured through amplification of reference genes found in all nucleated cells. Repertoire TCRs were annotated as SARS-CoV-2-specific by exact matching of V gene, CDR3 amino acid sequence and J gene to a known reactive TCR set. The reference SARS-CoV-2 TCR set was derived from MIRA and filtered for enrichment in COVID-19-positive ImmuneCODE repertoires, a step that removed public or cross-reactive TCRs. Drawing on the MIRA antigens, annotated TCRs were analysed further at the level of specific ORF or position within ORF. Depth was the summed frequency of annotated unique rearrangements, while breadth was defined as annotated unique rearrangements over total unique productive rearrangements. Group comparisons of TCR breadth used two-sided Wilcoxon rank-sum tests. TCRdb holds this immuneACCESS table with in-frame rearrangements only. Some clones are missing; in checked studies, unresolved V genes explain under half, and the rest has no known cause. Clonal size and the V and J genes are those of that table, whereas D and trimming came from the DNA. This sample has roughly 460,000 clones in its table, and roughly nine tenths of those were observed once. The top ten constitute more than 1.5% of the sample.

Comments on this clone: No antigen is known for it. Within one base of it there is no much larger clone, and no base qualities were kept.

The TCR was taken from a person aged 18-65 years who received the Ad26.COV2.S COVID-19 vaccine or a placebo. The specimen was peripheral blood, collected in a trial of Ad26.COV2.S vaccine versus placebo.

The DNA sequence reads TGTGCCAGCAGCAAAGAGACAGGGGGCGAGCAGTACTTC. Its translation is CASSKETGGEQYF. This receptor chain uses TRBV21-1 and TRBJ2-7; TRBD1 reflects the table's D call only, with no check against the DNA. TRBV21-1 is annotated as a pseudogene. Taken from cysteine to phenylalanine, the CDR3 has 13 residues. Kept here is only the CDR3 DNA, which spans 39 bases and is read in frame from base 1.